A selection of T cell receptor beta chains follows, all from one sample in a study of response to subunit inactivated influenza vaccine. One entry per CDR3 protein, called by TCRdb with MiXCR from the RT-PCR reads. Altogether a few hundred thousand distinct CDR3 sequences are present, less than 15% being singletons, with the ten largest covering approximately 10%. Material: PBMCs from blood, obtained about 12 days after vaccination. The receptors here all came from a man aged 50 or older who received an inactivated influenza vaccine. Each CDR3 is given with its conserved first and last residue. A D gene is named only where the DNA matches it firmly. Rows may omit the clone size; those that give it use once, few, many or a size class.

TRBV12-3/TRBV12-4,TRBD2,many,TRBJ2-3,TGTGCCAGCAGCCCACTAGCGGGAGGCCTTCTCGGCACAGATACGCAGTATTTT,CASSPLAGGLLGTDTQYF
TRBV5-4,-,few,TRBJ2-6,TGTGCCAGCATGGTGTGGCGGGGCAACGGGGCCAACGTCCTGACTTTC,CASMVWRGNGANVLTF
TRBV12-3/TRBV12-4,-,-,TRBJ1-5,TGTGCCAGCACCCGAGGTGTTTACGAGCCCCAGCATTTT,CASTRGVYEPQHF
TRBV11-2,TRBD1,few,TRBJ1-4,TGTGCCAGCAGCGCCCCCGGGACAGGGGAGGAAAAACTGTTTTTT,CASSAPGTGEEKLFF
TRBV6-2/TRBV6-3,-,few,TRBJ2-7,TGTGCCAGCAGTTCGGGGGCAGGCGTCTACGAGCAGTACTTC,CASSSGAGVYEQYF
TRBV9,-,-,TRBJ2-2,TGTGCCAGCAGCGTATTGGCCGGGGGCGAATTGGCCACCGGGGAGCTGTTTTTT,CASSVLAGGELATGELFF
TRBV12-3/TRBV12-4,-,many,TRBJ2-7,TGTGCCAGCAGTTTAGACGGAGCCTACGAGCAGTACTTC,CASSLDGAYEQYF
TRBV5-5,-,-,TRBJ2-1,TGTGCCAGCAGCACCTACAGGAGCTCCTACAATGAGCAGTTCTTC,CASSTYRSSYNEQFF
TRBV12-3/TRBV12-4,-,-,TRBJ1-3,TGTGCCAGCAGTTTGGGGGGGCTGGTAAACACCATATATTTT,CASSLGGLVNTIYF
TRBV11-2,-,once,TRBJ2-2,TGTGCCAGCAGACCTCCCGCCGGGGAGCTGTTTTTT,CASRPPAGELFF
TRBV6-6,-,-,TRBJ2-7,TGTGCCAGCAGTTACTCGAGGGGGACCGAGCAGTACTTC,CASSYSRGTEQYF
TRBV27,TRBD1,few,TRBJ2-5,TGTGCCAGCAGTCACAGGGGCGGGGAGACCCAGTACTTC,CASSHRGGETQYF
TRBV20-1,TRBD1,many,TRBJ1-5,TGCAGTGCTCTAATAGACAGGGGGCGAGGCAATCAGCCCCAGCATTTT,CSALIDRGRGNQPQHF
TRBV10-2,-,many,TRBJ2-7,TGCGCCAGCAGTGAGGGTGCCGTGGGGTACTTC,CASSEGAVGYF
TRBV12-3/TRBV12-4,-,few,TRBJ2-4,TGTGCCAGCAGTTTTGGTCGGGGGGCCAAAAACATTCAGTACTTC,CASSFGRGAKNIQYF
TRBV3-1,-,-,TRBJ1-1,TGTGCCAGCAGCCAAGCCCCAGTAGAGGGGAACACTGAAGCTTTCTTT,CASSQAPVEGNTEAFF
TRBV24-1,TRBD2,-,TRBJ2-1,TGTGCCACCAGTGATTTGAGCGGGACTAGCGGGGTCGGCTACAATGAGCAGTTCTTC,CATSDLSGTSGVGYNEQFF
TRBV7-2,-,-,TRBJ2-1,TGTGCCAGCAGCCCAACGTACAGGGGGGGGAGGATGCAGTTCTTC,CASSPTYRGGRMQFF
TRBV5-5,-,-,TRBJ1-1,TGTGCCAGCAGCTTGGGCCTCCTAGGAGCTTTCTTT,CASSLGLLGAFF
TRBV20-1,-,-,TRBJ2-7,TGCAGTGCTTCTAACCTACCCCGGCGGCGCTGCGAGCAGTACTTC,CSASNLPRRRCEQYF
TRBV6-1,TRBD1,few,TRBJ1-6,TGTGCCAGCAGTGATCCGGGACAGCATTCACCCCTCCACTTT,CASSDPGQHSPLHF
TRBV7-9,-,-,TRBJ2-2,TGTGCCAGCAGCCCGCACAGCACCGGGGAGCTGTTTTTT,CASSPHSTGELFF
TRBV30,-,-,TRBJ2-6,TGTGCCTCCCCCCTGAGGGAGAGGGCCAACGTCCTGACTTTC,CASPLRERANVLTF
TRBV29-1,-,-,TRBJ2-7,TGCAGCGCGGGCAAGGGGGGGTACGAGCAGTACTTC,CSAGKGGYEQYF
TRBV20-1,-,-,TRBJ2-5,TGCAGTGCTTGCGGGACTCTCTCCGTGGAGACCCAGTACTTC,CSACGTLSVETQYF
TRBV28,TRBD2,few,TRBJ2-2,TGTGCCAGCAGTTTAGCGGGAGGGGCTAGGGCGAACACCGGGGAGCTGTTTTTT,CASSLAGGARANTGELFF
TRBV4-1,TRBD2,few,TRBJ2-3,TGCGCCAGCAGCCAAGGCCTAGCGGGGCTAAAGAGTGGTACGCAGTATTTT,CASSQGLAGLKSGTQYF
TRBV4-1,-,many,TRBJ1-2,TGCGCCAGCAGCCTACTCGGATCTGCGCCCTATGGCTACACCTTC,CASSLLGSAPYGYTF
TRBV18,-,-,TRBJ1-1,TGTGCCAGCTCACCGTCGTCGAACACTGAAGCTTTCTTT,CASSPSSNTEAFF
TRBV6-1,-,few,TRBJ2-6,TGTGCCAGCAGTGGAGGACACAGCTCTGGGGCCAACGTCCTGACTTTC,CASSGGHSSGANVLTF
TRBV14,TRBD2,few,TRBJ2-1,TGTGCCAGCAGCCAACTAGCGGGAGAGAACAATGAGCAGTTCTTC,CASSQLAGENNEQFF
TRBV20-1,TRBD2,-,TRBJ2-7,TGCAGTGTCGCACGGACTAGCGGTACGCGTGAGGGCGAGCAGTACTTC,CSVARTSGTREGEQYF
TRBV20-1,-,-,TRBJ2-7,TGCAGTGCTAGCCCCTCTCTTGGGGGGCGAGGCGAGCAGTACTTC,CSASPSLGGRGEQYF
TRBV12-3/TRBV12-4,TRBD1,few,TRBJ2-7,TGTGCCAGCAGCTGGACAGGGGCAACCTACGAGCAGTACTTC,CASSWTGATYEQYF
TRBV20-1,TRBD1,-,TRBJ2-7,TGCAGTGCTAGAGACGGGACAGGGAATATCTACGAGCAGTACTTC,CSARDGTGNIYEQYF
TRBV12-3/TRBV12-4,-,-,TRBJ1-6,TGTGCCAGCAGTCGGGACCGCATCTCCTATAATTCACCCCTCCACTTT,CASSRDRISYNSPLHF
TRBV12-3/TRBV12-4,TRBD1,few,TRBJ2-1,TGTGCCAGCAGTTTGAGCGGACAGGGCCACAATGAGCAGTTCTTC,CASSLSGQGHNEQFF
TRBV27,-,-,TRBJ2-1,TGTGCCAGCAGTGCAGCGGGACACTACAATGAGCAGTTCTTC,CASSAAGHYNEQFF
TRBV20-1,TRBD2,few,TRBJ2-3,TGCAGTGCTAGAGACTTACTAGCGGTAGCAGATACGCAGTATTTT,CSARDLLAVADTQYF
TRBV5-1,-,-,TRBJ2-1,TGCGCCAGCAGCCGAAAACCGGACAGCTACAATGAGCAGTTCTTC,CASSRKPDSYNEQFF
TRBV4-1,-,-,TRBJ1-6,TGCGCCAGCAGCCCCGAGCGGTACAATTCACCCCTCCACTTT,CASSPERYNSPLHF
TRBV20-1,TRBD2,-,TRBJ2-1,TGCAGTGCTACTCAACTAGCGGGGGGGCGGTATGAGCAGTTCTTC,CSATQLAGGRYEQFF
TRBV20-1,TRBD2,-,TRBJ2-4,TGCAGTGCTAGACCGGGACTAGCGGGGGTCGGGGACATTCAGTACTTC,CSARPGLAGVGDIQYF
TRBV12-3/TRBV12-4,-,-,TRBJ2-7,TGTGCCAGCAGTACTATCTACGAGCAGTACTTC,CASSTIYEQYF
TRBV12-3/TRBV12-4,-,few,TRBJ1-2,TGTGCCAGCAGTTTCGGGGGGAAGGCTAACTATGGCTACACCTTC,CASSFGGKANYGYTF
TRBV4-2,-,few,TRBJ2-7,TGTGCCAGCAGCCAAGTTGTTGGAACCTACGAGCAGTACTTC,CASSQVVGTYEQYF
TRBV5-8,TRBD1,few,TRBJ2-6,TGTGCCAGCAGCCGGACAGGGGCTCGGTCTGGGGCCAACGTCCTGACTTTC,CASSRTGARSGANVLTF
TRBV18,-,-,TRBJ2-3,TGTGCCAGCTCCTTTCAGATCACAGATACGCAGTATTTT,CASSFQITDTQYF
TRBV6-1,TRBD1,many,TRBJ1-4,TGTGCCAGCAGTAGAGGGTACAGGGGGCGAGGTGAAAAACTGTTTTTT,CASSRGYRGRGEKLFF
TRBV12-3/TRBV12-4,TRBD1,many,TRBJ2-5,TGTGCCAGCAGTATTATGCAGGGGGCCTTAGAGACCCAGTACTTC,CASSIMQGALETQYF
TRBV6-2/TRBV6-3,-,-,TRBJ2-5,TGTGCCAGCCTCGAGCGGGAGACCCAGTACTTC,CASLERETQYF
TRBV27,-,-,TRBJ2-7,TGTGCCAGCAGAGCAGGGGCCGAGCAGTACTTC,CASRAGAEQYF